This T cell receptor (beta chain) was identified during a study of early T cells in non-severe SARS-CoV-2 infection. TCRdb passed the 5' RACE reads through MiXCR, listing each CDR3 protein once. The data hold about 83,000 distinct CDR3 sequences, with over 9% observed a single time. This CDR3 is 14 amino acids long. Germline CDR1 and CDR2: KGHDR and SFDVKD. Comments on this clonotype: The junction shows a germline mismatch at one end, possibly a read error.

The J gene is TRBJ2-2, the V gene TRBV24-1; maybe TRBD1 (6 bases). Sequenced: whole blood. This receptor was identified in an adult who was a healthcare worker with PCR-confirmed SARS-CoV-2 infection or an uninfected control (not recorded which). The DNA of the CDR3 is TGTACCACCAGTAGGGACAAGCACACCGGGGAGCTGTTTTTT. Translating gives CTTSRDKHTGELFF.